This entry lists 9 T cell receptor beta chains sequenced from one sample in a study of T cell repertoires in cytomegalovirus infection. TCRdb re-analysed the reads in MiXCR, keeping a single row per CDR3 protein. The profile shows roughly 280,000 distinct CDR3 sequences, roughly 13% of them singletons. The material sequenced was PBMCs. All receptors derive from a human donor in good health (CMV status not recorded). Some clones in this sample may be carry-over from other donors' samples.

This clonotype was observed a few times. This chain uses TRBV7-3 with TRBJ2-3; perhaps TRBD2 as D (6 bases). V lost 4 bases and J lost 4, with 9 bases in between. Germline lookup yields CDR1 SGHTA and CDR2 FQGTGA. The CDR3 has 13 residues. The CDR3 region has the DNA TGTGCCAGCAGCTCGGCGGGACCAGATACGCAGTATTTT. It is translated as CASSSAGPDTQYF.

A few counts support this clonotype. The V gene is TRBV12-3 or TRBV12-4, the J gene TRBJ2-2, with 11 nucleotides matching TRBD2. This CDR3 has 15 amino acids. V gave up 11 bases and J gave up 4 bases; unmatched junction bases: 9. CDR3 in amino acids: CASKLAGVSTGELFF. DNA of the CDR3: TGTGCCTCTAAACTAGCGGGAGTGAGCACCGGGGAGCTGTTTTTT.

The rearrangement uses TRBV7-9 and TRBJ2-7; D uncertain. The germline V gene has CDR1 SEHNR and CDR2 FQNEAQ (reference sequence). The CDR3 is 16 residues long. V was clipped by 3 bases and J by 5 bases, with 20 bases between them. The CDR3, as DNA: TGTGCCAGCAGCTTCCTAGGTCGAACGCCTGGGGACGAGCAGTACTTC. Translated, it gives CASSFLGRTPGDEQYF. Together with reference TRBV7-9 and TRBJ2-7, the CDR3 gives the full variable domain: DTGVSQNPRHKITKRGQNVTFRCDPISEHNRLYWYRQTLGQGPEFLTYFQNEAQLEKSRLLSDRFSAERPKGSFSTLEIQRTEQGDSAMYLCASSFLGRTPGDEQYFGPGTRLTVT.

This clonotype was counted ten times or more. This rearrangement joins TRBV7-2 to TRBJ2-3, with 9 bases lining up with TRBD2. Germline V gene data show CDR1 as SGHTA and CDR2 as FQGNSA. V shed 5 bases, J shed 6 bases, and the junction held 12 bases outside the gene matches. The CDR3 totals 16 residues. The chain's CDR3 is CASSLGEAGGWDTQYF. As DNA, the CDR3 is TGTGCCAGCAGCCTCGGTGAAGCGGGAGGTTGGGATACGCAGTATTTT. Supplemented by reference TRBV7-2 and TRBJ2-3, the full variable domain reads GAGVSQSPSNKVTEKGKDVELRCDPISGHTALYWYRQSLGQGLEFLIYFQGNSAPDKSGLPSDRFSAERTGGSVSTLTIQRTQQEDSAVYLCASSLGEAGGWDTQYFGPGTRLTVL.

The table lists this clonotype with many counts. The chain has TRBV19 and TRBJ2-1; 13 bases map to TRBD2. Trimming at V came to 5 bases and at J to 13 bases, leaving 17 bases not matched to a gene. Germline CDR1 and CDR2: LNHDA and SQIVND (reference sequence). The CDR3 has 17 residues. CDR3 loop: CASSGLWTSGSVGLQFF. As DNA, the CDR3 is TGTGCCAGTAGTGGGCTTTGGACTAGCGGGAGTGTGGGGCTACAGTTCTTC.

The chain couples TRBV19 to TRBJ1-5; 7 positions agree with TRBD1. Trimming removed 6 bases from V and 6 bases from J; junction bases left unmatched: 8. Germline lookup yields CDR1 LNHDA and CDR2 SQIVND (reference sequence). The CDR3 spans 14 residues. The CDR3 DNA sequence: TGTGCCAGTAGCCTGACAGGGCATGGTCAGCCCCAGCATTTT. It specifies CASSLTGHGQPQHF.

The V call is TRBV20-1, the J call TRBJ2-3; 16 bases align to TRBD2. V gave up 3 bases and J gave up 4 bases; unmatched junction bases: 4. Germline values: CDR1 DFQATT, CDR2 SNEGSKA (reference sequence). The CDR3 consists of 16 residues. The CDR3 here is CSARDGTSGRADTQYF. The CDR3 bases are TGCAGTGCTAGGGATGGGACTAGCGGGAGGGCAGATACGCAGTATTTT.

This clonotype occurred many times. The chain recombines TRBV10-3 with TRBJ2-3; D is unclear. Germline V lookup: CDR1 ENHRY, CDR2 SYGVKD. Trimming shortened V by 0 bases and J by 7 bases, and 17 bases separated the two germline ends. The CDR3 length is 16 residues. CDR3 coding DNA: TGTGCCATCAGTGAGTCCTTGGCCCCGGGTTGGCATACGCAGTATTTT. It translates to CAISESLAPGWHTQYF.

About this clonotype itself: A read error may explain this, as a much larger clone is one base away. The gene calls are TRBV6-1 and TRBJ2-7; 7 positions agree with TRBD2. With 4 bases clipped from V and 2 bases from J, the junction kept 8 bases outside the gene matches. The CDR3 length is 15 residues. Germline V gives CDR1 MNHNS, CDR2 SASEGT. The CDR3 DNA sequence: TGTGCCAGCAGTGGTTGGCGGGAGTTGGCCTACGAGCAGTACTTC. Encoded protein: CASSGWRELAYEQYF.